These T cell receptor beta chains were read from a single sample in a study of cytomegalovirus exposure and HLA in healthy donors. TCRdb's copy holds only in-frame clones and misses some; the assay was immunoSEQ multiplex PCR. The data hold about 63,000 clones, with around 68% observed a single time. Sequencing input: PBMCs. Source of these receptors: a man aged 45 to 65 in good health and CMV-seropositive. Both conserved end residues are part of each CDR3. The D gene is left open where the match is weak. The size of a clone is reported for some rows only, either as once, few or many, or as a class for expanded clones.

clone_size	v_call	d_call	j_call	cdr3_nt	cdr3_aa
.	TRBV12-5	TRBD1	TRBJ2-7	TGTGCTAGTGGTTCCGGGACAGGGTCCTACGAGCAGTACTTC	CASGSGTGSYEQYF
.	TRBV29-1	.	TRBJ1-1	TGCAGCGTAAGACAATCCATCAACACTGAAGCTTTCTTT	CSVRQSINTEAFF
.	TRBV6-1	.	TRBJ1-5	TGTGCCAGCAGTGAAGCTGGGGGCGGCGGTCAGCCTCAGCATTTT	CASSEAGGGGQPQHF
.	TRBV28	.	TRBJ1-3	TGTGCCAGCAGTCCCCTCCCCAGGGTTTCTGGAAACACCATATATTTT	CASSPLPRVSGNTIYF
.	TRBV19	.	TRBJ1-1	TGTGCCACCTCGGACAACCTTAGGGTGAACACTGAAGCTTTCTTT	CATSDNLRVNTEAFF
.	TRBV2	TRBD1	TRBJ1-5	TGTGCCAGCAGCCGGGACAGGGTAAATCAGCCCCAGCATTTT	CASSRDRVNQPQHF
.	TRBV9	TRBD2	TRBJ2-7	TGTGCCAGCAGCGTCGGGACTAGCGGTTCGGTGTACTTC	CASSVGTSGSVYF
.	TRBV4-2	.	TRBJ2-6	TGTGCCAGCAGCCAAGAACTGAGGTCTGGGGCCAACGTCCTGACTTTC	CASSQELRSGANVLTF
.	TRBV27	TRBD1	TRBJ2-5	TGTGCCAGCAGTTTACTTACCGGGACAGGGCGAAGGGAGACCCAGTACTTC	CASSLLTGTGRRETQYF
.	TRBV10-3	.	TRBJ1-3	TGTGCCATCAGTGAGTTTCGGGGAAACACCATATATTTT	CAISEFRGNTIYF
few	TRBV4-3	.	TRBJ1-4	TGCGCCAGCAGCCAAGATTGGTTGCGCGGGGCGGGGCTGGCTGGTGAAAAACTGTTTTTT	CASSQDWLRGAGLAGEKLFF
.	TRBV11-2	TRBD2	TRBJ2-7	TGTGCCAGCAGCTTGAAAACGGGGGGATTCAGCGAGCAGTACTTC	CASSLKTGGFSEQYF
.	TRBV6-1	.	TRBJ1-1	TGTGCCAGCAGTGAACGACAGACGAACACTGAAGCTTTCTTT	CASSERQTNTEAFF
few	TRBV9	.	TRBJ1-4	TGTGCCAGCAGCGGATGGGAGGGAGGGGGTGAAAAACTGTTTTTT	CASSGWEGGGEKLFF
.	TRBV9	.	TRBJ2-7	TGTGCCAGCAGCGTAGACGGCAGGGGTTTCTCCTACGAGCAGTACTTC	CASSVDGRGFSYEQYF
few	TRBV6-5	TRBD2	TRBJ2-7	TGTGCCAGCAGTTATCGTCTACTAGCGGGAGGTCACGAGCAGTACTTC	CASSYRLLAGGHEQYF
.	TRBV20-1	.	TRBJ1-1	TGCAGTGCCAAACAGAACACTGAAGCTTTCTTT	CSAKQNTEAFF
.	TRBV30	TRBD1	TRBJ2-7	TGTGCCTGGAGTTTGGGACAGGGCGTCTACGAGCAGTACTTC	CAWSLGQGVYEQYF
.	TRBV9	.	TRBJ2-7	TGTGCCAGCAGCCATGACTGGGGCGGAACCCCCTACGAGCAGTACTTC	CASSHDWGGTPYEQYF
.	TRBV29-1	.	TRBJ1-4	TGCAGCGTTGCGCTGGGGGCGGGTGAAAAACTGTTTTTT	CSVALGAGEKLFF
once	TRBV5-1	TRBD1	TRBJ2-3	TGCGCCAGCAGCCCGCTACAGGGGAGAAACACAGATACGCAGTATTTT	CASSPLQGRNTDTQYF
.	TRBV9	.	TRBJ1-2	TGTGCCAGCAGCTCAGACAGTCCCTATGGCTACACCTTC	CASSSDSPYGYTF
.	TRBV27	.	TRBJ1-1	TGTGCCAGCAGTTCAGGGCCCACTGAAGCTTTCTTT	CASSSGPTEAFF
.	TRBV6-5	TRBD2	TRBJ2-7	TGTGCCAGCAGTCAGACTAGCGGTACCTACGAGCAGTACTTC	CASSQTSGTYEQYF
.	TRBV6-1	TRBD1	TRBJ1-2	TGTGCCAGCAGGGACAGGGCGTCGAACTATGGCTACACCTTC	CASRDRASNYGYTF
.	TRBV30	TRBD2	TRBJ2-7	TGTGCCTGGAGTGCGGGGACTAGATTAGCCTCCTACGAGCAGTACTTC	CAWSAGTRLASYEQYF
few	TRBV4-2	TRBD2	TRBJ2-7	TGTGCCAGCAGCCAAGAATGGCTAGCGGGAGAGGTCGAGCAGTACTTC	CASSQEWLAGEVEQYF
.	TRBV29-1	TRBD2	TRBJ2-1	TGCAGCGCTGCTAGCGGCCTCAATGAGCAGTTCTTC	CSAASGLNEQFF
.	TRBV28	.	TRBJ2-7	TGTGCCAGCAGTTTAACTAGCGAGCAGTACTTC	CASSLTSEQYF
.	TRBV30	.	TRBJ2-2	TGTGCCTGGAGTGTGGGGAGAGACGGGGAGCTGTTTTTT	CAWSVGRDGELFF
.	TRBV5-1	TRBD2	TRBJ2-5	TGCGCCAGCAGCGTTAGCGGGGAAGAGACCCAGTACTTC	CASSVSGEETQYF
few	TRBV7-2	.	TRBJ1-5	TGTGCCAGCAGCTTAGGTAGAGGGATCGGCAATCAGCCCCAGCATTTT	CASSLGRGIGNQPQHF
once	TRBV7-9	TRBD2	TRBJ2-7	TGTGCCAGCAGCTCCGTAAAGGGGCTAGCGGGTTACGAGCAGTACTTC	CASSSVKGLAGYEQYF
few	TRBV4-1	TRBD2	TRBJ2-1	TGCGCCAGCAGCCAGACTAGCGGGGGGGCCAATGAGCAGTTCTTC	CASSQTSGGANEQFF
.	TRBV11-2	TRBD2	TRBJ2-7	TGTGCCAGCAGCTACGGGACTAGCGGAGTTTCCTCCTACGAGCAGTACTTC	CASSYGTSGVSSYEQYF
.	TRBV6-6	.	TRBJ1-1	TGTGCCAGCAGCCCAGTCACGGGGGGAGCTTTCTTT	CASSPVTGGAFF
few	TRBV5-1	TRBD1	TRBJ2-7	TGCGCCAGCAGCTCGACAGGGGGAAGGAGGGAGCAGTACTTC	CASSSTGGRREQYF
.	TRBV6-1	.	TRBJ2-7	TGTGCCAGCAGTGAAATCCACGGGAACTACGAGCAGTACTTC	CASSEIHGNYEQYF
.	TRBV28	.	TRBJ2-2	TGTGCCAGCAGCTACACCGGGGAGCTGTTTTTT	CASSYTGELFF
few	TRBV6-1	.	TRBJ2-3	TGTGCCACGGGTAGAGGTTCCGACCACACAGATACGCAGTATTTT	CATGRGSDHTDTQYF
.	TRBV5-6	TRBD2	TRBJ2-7	TGTGCCAGCAGCTTGGTTCGCGGGGGGGAGTACGAGCAGTACTTC	CASSLVRGGEYEQYF
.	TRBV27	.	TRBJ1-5	TGTGCCAGCAGGAGACACGAAATAAATCAGCCCCAGCATTTT	CASRRHEINQPQHF
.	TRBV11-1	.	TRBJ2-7	TGTGCCAGCAGCCGCCAAGGACTACCTTACGAGCAGTACTTC	CASSRQGLPYEQYF
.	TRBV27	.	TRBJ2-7	TGTGCCAGCAGTTTCGTGGCGGCTAACTCCTACGAGCAGTACTTC	CASSFVAANSYEQYF
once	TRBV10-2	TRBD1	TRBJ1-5	TGCGCCAGCAGTGAGAGGGGGACAGGGTCCAGCAATCAGCCCCAGCATTTT	CASSERGTGSSNQPQHF
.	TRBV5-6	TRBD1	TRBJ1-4	TGTGCCAGCAGCCCCGGGACAGGGCTCACTAATGAAAAACTGTTTTTT	CASSPGTGLTNEKLFF
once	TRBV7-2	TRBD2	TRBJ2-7	TGTGCCAGCAGCTCAGCGGGGGGAGGGACCTACGAGCAGTACTTC	CASSSAGGGTYEQYF
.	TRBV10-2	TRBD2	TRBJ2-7	TGCGCCAGCCAGACTAGCGGTGGGGTCTACGAGCAGTACTTC	CASQTSGGVYEQYF
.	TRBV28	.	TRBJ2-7	TGTGCCAGCAGTTTCGGAGGCGCCGGGTTCTACGAGCAGTACTTC	CASSFGGAGFYEQYF
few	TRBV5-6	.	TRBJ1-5	TGTGCCAGCAGCTTGCGGTCGCGATCCAATCAGCCCCAGCATTTT	CASSLRSRSNQPQHF
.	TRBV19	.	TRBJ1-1	TGTGCCAGTAGTATCTTGCGAGGCGTGAACACTGAAGCTTTCTTT	CASSILRGVNTEAFF
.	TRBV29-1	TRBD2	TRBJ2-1	TGCAGCGTTAGGACTAGCGGGGGCCCGGCGGGGCAGTTCTTC	CSVRTSGGPAGQFF
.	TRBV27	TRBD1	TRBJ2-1	TGTGCCAGCAGCCCGACAGGGGGCGGTTACAATGAGCAGTTCTTC	CASSPTGGGYNEQFF